This TCR beta chain is drawn from a study of blood T cell repertoires in COVID-19 (dated by TCRdb to the early 2020s). Study-level background: Collaborator samples came from the United States, Italy and Spain and covered acute and convalescent phases of COVID-19. The prospective study material was composed of cDNA or gDNA derived from T cells, B-cell-depleted T cells, or PBMCs. Deeply sampled blood TCRbeta repertoires from subjects exposed to, actively infected with, or recovered from COVID-19 were included in the dataset. The repertoires were made available in a free public database intended to serve as a resource for research on the immune response to SARS-CoV-2. Samples came from the ongoing ImmuneRACE study (first 160 participants) plus 1,254 subjects from 6 global collaborators. Sample metadata almost always included a de-identified subject ID, COVID-19 status, age in years and sex. Where available, HLA class I and class II types were obtained from metadata supplied by the sample provider rather than from assay-based typing.

TCRbeta CDR3 regions were amplified from genomic DNA by means of the immunoSEQ Assay, a bias-controlled multiplex PCR. The published analysis was carried out like this. Nucleated cell counts per sample were estimated from amplification of reference gene primers within the assay. To quantify the absolute abundance of each unique TCRbeta CDR3 rearrangement, sequence reads were collapsed and filtered. For each sample, productive Simpson clonality was calculated as the square root of Simpson's diversity index across productive rearrangements. As stored in TCRdb, this immuneACCESS dataset retains in-frame rearrangements with V and J assigned. A fraction of the clones does not appear; measured against another copy, unresolved V genes explain less than half of the discrepancy, and the remainder lacks a known reason. V and J calls and clone size follow that table, whereas D and trimming were derived from the DNA. Across this sample there are fewer than 300,000 clones, with about 80% seen only once. The leading ten clones occupy about 3.5% of the sample.

The paper as a whole reports these results and caveats: The quantity of clinical and demographic metadata differed by source and by participant and was supplied without curation.

The CDR3, from cysteine to phenylalanine, totals 16 residues. The DNA shown is the 48-base CDR3, in frame from base 1. The junction carries 17 bases between V and J, which are trimmed by 4 bases and 2 bases respectively. CDR1 and CDR2 are drawn from the germline V gene: MNHEY, SVGEGT. Collaborating institutions collected whole blood in K2EDTA tubes following their own protocols. Collaborator samples were shipped for TCRbeta analysis as frozen whole blood, isolated PBMCs, or DNA extracted from either sample type. As concerns this clone: Its antigen is currently not known. Base-call qualities are not available, and no considerably larger clone is one nucleotide away.

Sequenced: peripheral blood. The clonotype was recovered from a woman of 80 years or more with acute or convalescent COVID-19. The chain joins TRBV6-2 or TRBV6-3 to TRBJ1-2; the D gene lacks a confident call. The DNA is as follows: TGTGCCAGCAGTTTTTCCGCGGGTCCGAGAAACTATGGCTACACCTTC. Translated, it reads CASSFSAGPRNYGYTF.